This TCR beta chain was sequenced for a study of blood T cell repertoires in COVID-19. Study as a whole: PBMCs, B-cell-depleted T cells, or T cells were the source of the cDNA or gDNA that made up the material.

Produced via immunoSEQ multiplex PCR; TCRdb's table is partial and in-frame only. The sample lists roughly 240,000 clones, approximately 84% occurring once. This CDR3 is built from 15 residues. V shed 6 bases and J shed 4 bases, with 18 bases lying between them. Germline loops: CDR1 LNHDA, CDR2 SQIVND (reference sequence). This TCR was sampled from a woman under 40 who had recovered from COVID-19. This rearrangement joins TRBV19 to TRBJ1-2; D remains unclear. Sequenced: peripheral blood. The CDR3 spells CASSGGSTGGYGYTF. The CDR3, as DNA: TGTGCCAGTAGCGGAGGGTCAACTGGCGGCTATGGCTACACCTTC.